These 24 T cell receptor beta chains originate from one sample sequenced in a study of beta chain features in type 1 diabetes. Reverse transcribing all isolated RNA meant expressed TCRB transcripts were sequenced. Clones were sequenced by immunoSEQ multiplex PCR, and TCRdb holds only the in-frame ones, with some missing. The sample lists 810,000 or so clones; 17% were seen once. The sequencing sample was made of naive CD4+ T cells from blood. These receptor sequences come from a young woman in good health.

This chain uses TRBV28 with TRBJ1-4; D is ambiguous. Germline lookup yields CDR1 MDHEN and CDR2 SYDVKM. V was shortened by 8 bases and J by 3 bases, with 7 bases between the two germline ends. The CDR3 contains 12 residues. The CDR3 region is CASGRSNEKLFF. The CDR3 bases are TGTGCCAGCGGGCGGTCTAATGAAAAACTGTTTTTT.

The V gene is TRBV19, the J gene TRBJ1-5; the match to TRBD1 covers 11 bases. The J segment lost 3 bases and the V segment lost 4 bases, leaving 2 bases of the junction unmatched. The CDR3 consists of 15 residues. Per germline, CDR1 LNHDA and CDR2 SQIVND (reference sequence). The CDR3 DNA is TGTGCCAGTAGTAGGACAGGGGGCCTCAATCAGCCCCAGCATTTT. Amino acid sequence: CASSRTGGLNQPQHF.

The chain links TRBV28 to TRBJ2-1; D is possibly TRBD1 (6 bases). The germline V gene encodes CDR1 MDHEN and CDR2 SYDVKM. V dropped 6 bases and J dropped 1 base, with 10 bases sitting between them. This CDR3 comprises 14 residues. This chain's CDR3 is CASSSGQSYNEQFF. The CDR3 DNA reads as TGTGCCAGCAGCTCTGGACAGTCCTACAATGAGCAGTTCTTC.

This clone was picked up a small number of times. V usage is TRBV5-1 and J usage is TRBJ2-1; no reliable D call. The CDR3 consists of 15 residues. V lost 2 bases, J lost 5 bases, and 14 bases lay in between. The germline CDR1 and CDR2 sequences are SGHRS and YFSETQ. The CDR3 nucleotides are TGCGCCAGCAGCTTTCGACGGTGGGTGGACAATGAGCAGTTCTTC. Its translation: CASSFRRWVDNEQFF.

This clone appeared a few times. The chain carries TRBV7-9 and TRBJ2-7, with D possibly TRBD1 on 7 matching bases. This CDR3 has 13 amino acids. The germline gives CDR1 SEHNR, CDR2 FQNEAQ (reference sequence). The germline V and J ends were trimmed by 5 bases and 6 bases, with 14 bases remaining between them. The CDR3 sequence: CASSGQGGLEQYF. CDR3 nucleotide sequence: TGTGCCAGCAGCGGGCAGGGGGGACTCGAGCAGTACTTC.

This clone showed up just a few times. The chain couples TRBV4-3 to TRBJ2-3; 11 nucleotides agree with TRBD2. The CDR3 extends over 15 amino acids. The trim removed 2 bases at V and 4 bases at J, leaving 2 bases unmatched. CDR1 LGHNA and CDR2 YSLEER come from the germline V gene. This chain's CDR3 is CASSQRLAGPDTQYF. CDR3 nucleotides: TGCGCCAGCAGCCAACGACTAGCGGGACCAGATACGCAGTATTTT.

A few counts support this clone. The same CDR3 arises from other DNA sequences in this sample as well. The rearrangement links TRBV29-1 to TRBJ1-1; the D is unclear. CDR3 length: 11 residues. The germline CDR1 and CDR2 sequences are SQVTM and ANQGSEA. Deletions cut 5 bases from V and 1 base from J, with 5 bases between. CDR3 protein: CSVRRNTEAFF. The CDR3 DNA is TGCAGCGTTCGCAGGAACACTGAAGCTTTCTTT.

The V gene is TRBV15, the J gene TRBJ2-6; no firm D call. Germline CDR1 reads LNHNV; CDR2 reads YYDKDF (reference sequence). With 1 base removed from V and 0 bases from J, the gap between germline ends came to 4 bases. CDR3 size: 15 residues. CDR3 region: CATSRGLSGANVLTF. CDR3 in DNA: TGTGCCACCAGCAGAGGCCTCTCTGGGGCCAACGTCCTGACTTTC.

V is TRBV6-6 and J is TRBJ1-1; a possible D gene is TRBD1 (6 bases). CDR1 and CDR2 (germline): MNHNY, SVGAGI (reference sequence). Trimming pared 7 bases from V and 1 base from J, leaving 13 bases between. The CDR3 is made up of 14 amino acids. The CDR3 DNA follows: TGTGCCAGCAAACACGACAGGCCGAACACTGAAGCTTTCTTT. It encodes CASKHDRPNTEAFF.

This clone occurred a few times. V and J are TRBV14 and TRBJ2-7; 7 bases match TRBD1. Germline CDR1 SGHDN, CDR2 FVKESK. The CDR3 is made up of 17 amino acids. Unmatched junction bases numbered 11, after V lost 0 bases and J lost 3 bases. CDR3 sequence: CASSQDSGQARYYEQYF. The CDR3 DNA follows: TGTGCCAGCAGCCAAGATTCAGGACAGGCCAGATACTACGAGCAGTACTTC.

There are a few counts of this clone. This chain connects TRBV29-1 to TRBJ2-1; D call uncertain. This CDR3 region has 13 residues. Per germline, CDR1 SQVTM and CDR2 ANQGSEA. Deletions cut 3 bases from V and 5 bases from J, with 11 bases between. The CDR3 region is CSVDVVVDNEQFF. The CDR3 coding sequence is TGCAGCGTTGATGTGGTGGTGGACAATGAGCAGTTCTTC.

This clone has a handful of counts. The chain joins TRBV2 to TRBJ2-2, with D tentatively TRBD2 (5 bases). Germline values: CDR1 SNHLY, CDR2 FYNNEI. V dropped 7 bases and J dropped 0 bases, with 9 bases sitting between them. This CDR3 has 14 amino acids. The CDR3, as DNA: TGTGCCAGCAAGCTTAGCGCGAACACCGGGGAGCTGTTTTTT. Translation: CASKLSANTGELFF.

Worth noting for this clone: Other DNA sequences within the sample encode an identical CDR3. For the CDR3, the DNA is TGTGCCAGCAGTTACCGGACAGGGGGCAATCAGCCCCAGCATTTT. Its translation is CASSYRTGGNQPQHF. The chain employs TRBV6-6 and TRBJ1-5, with 9 nucleotides matching TRBD1. The CDR3 length is 15 residues. The V and J ends lost 2 bases and 2 bases, in that order; junction bases with no gene match: 1. Germline CDR1 and CDR2: MNHNY and SVGAGI (reference sequence).

In its sample, this clone was seen a few times. The V and J genes are TRBV2 and TRBJ2-2, with TRBD1 identical over 7 bases. Trimming at V came to 2 bases and at J to 4 bases, leaving 7 bases not matched to a gene. Germline CDR1 and CDR2: SNHLY and FYNNEI. This CDR3 has 16 amino acids. The CDR3 region has the DNA TGTGCCAGCAGTGAACGATGGGGACAGCTCACCGGGGAGCTGTTTTTT. The encoded protein is CASSERWGQLTGELFF.

The chain links TRBV9 to TRBJ2-5; tentative D call: TRBD1 (5 bases). The CDR3 consists of 14 residues. The ends were cut back, 0 bases at V and 2 bases at J, with 8 bases in the middle. Germline lookup yields CDR1 SGDLS and CDR2 YYNGEE. The DNA for the CDR3 is TGTGCCAGCAGCGTAGGGACATATCAAGAGACCCAGTACTTC. Translation gives CASSVGTYQETQYF.

CDR3 bases: TGTGCCAGCAGCCAGGGAGGGATGGAGCAGTACTTC. It yields the protein CASSQGGMEQYF. This chain links TRBV7-2 with TRBJ2-7; the match to TRBD2 covers 7 bases. With 5 bases clipped from V and 7 bases from J, the junction kept 5 bases outside the gene matches. The CDR3 loop spans 12 amino acids. CDR1 SGHTA and CDR2 FQGNSA come from the germline V gene. The complete variable domain, with remaining parts taken from reference TRBV7-2 and TRBJ2-7, reads GAGVSQSPSNKVTEKGKDVELRCDPISGHTALYWYRQSLGQGLEFLIYFQGNSAPDKSGLPSDRFSAERTGGSVSTLTIQRTQQEDSAVYLCASSQGGMEQYFGPGTRLTVT.

V and J are TRBV28 and TRBJ1-4, with 7 positions matching TRBD1. This CDR3 spans 14 amino acids. Germline V gene data show CDR1 as MDHEN and CDR2 as SYDVKM. J lost 10 bases, V lost 5 bases, and 10 bases had no gene match. CDR3 DNA: TGTGCCAGCAGTATTGACAGGGTCGGCGGAAAACTGTTTTTT. Residues: CASSIDRVGGKLFF.

In this sample, this clone turned up a few times. The gene calls are TRBV4-1 and TRBJ2-2; TRBD2 aligns across 12 bases. Germline lookup yields CDR1 MGHRA and CDR2 YSYEKL. Germline trimming cut 4 bases from V and 5 bases from J; bases unmatched to any gene: 2. The CDR3 consists of 15 residues. The CDR3 DNA reads TGCGCCAGCAGCCTCGGACTAGCGGGAACCGGGGAGCTGTTTTTT. It yields the protein CASSLGLAGTGELFF.

The rearrangement uses TRBV27 and TRBJ1-2; possibly TRBD1 for D (5 bases). This CDR3 comprises 14 residues. Germline CDR1 and CDR2: MNHEY and SMNVEV (reference sequence). Between the trimmed V and J ends, which lost 5 bases and 2 bases, there was a span of 12 bases. The CDR3 region has the DNA TGTGCCAGCAGTCCCACCCCAGGGAACTATGGCTACACCTTC. Amino acids: CASSPTPGNYGYTF.

This clone was observed a few times. This sequence joins TRBV2 and TRBJ2-7, with TRBD2 identical over 12 bases. The germline V gene encodes CDR1 SNHLY and CDR2 FYNNEI. This CDR3 has 17 residues. Trimming removed 0 bases from V and 5 bases from J; junction bases left unmatched: 8. CDR3 coding DNA: TGTGCCAGCAGTGAAGCCTTTGGGCTAGCGGGAGGGCACGAGCAGTACTTC. Protein: CASSEAFGLAGGHEQYF.

The genes are TRBV18 and TRBJ2-5; TRBD1 matches 9 bases. Germline V gene data show CDR1 as KGHSH and CDR2 as LQKENI. The J segment lost 4 bases and the V segment lost 3 bases, leaving 9 bases of the junction unmatched. The CDR3 covers 16 residues. The CDR3 DNA follows: TGTGCCAGCTCACCGTCCGGGACAGGGTATCGAGAGACCCAGTACTTC. Protein product: CASSPSGTGYRETQYF. The variable domain in full, completed from reference TRBV18 and TRBJ2-5, reads NAGVMQNPRHLVRRRGQEARLRCSPMKGHSHVYWYRQLPEEGLKFMVYLQKENIIDESGMPKERFSAEFPKEGPSILRIQQVVRGDSAAYFCASSPSGTGYRETQYFGPGTRLLVL.

The gene calls are TRBV4-2 and TRBJ2-1; TRBD2 aligns across 14 bases. With 4 bases clipped from V and 7 bases from J, the junction kept 3 bases outside the gene matches. The CDR3 loop spans 15 amino acids. Germline-derived CDR1 and CDR2 are LGHNA and YNFKEQ. The CDR3 loop reads CASSRGLAGGNEQFF. Here the CDR3 DNA reads TGTGCCAGCAGCCGCGGACTAGCGGGAGGTAATGAGCAGTTCTTC.

The gene calls are TRBV29-1 and TRBJ2-5; no clear D. Looked up from germline, CDR1 is SQVTM and CDR2 is ANQGSEA. The length of the CDR3 is 17 residues. The V end lost 6 bases, the J end lost 5 bases, and 28 bases lay between the germline ends. This CDR3 reads CSVSVIPNPRNLETQYF. DNA for the CDR3: TGCAGCGTCTCCGTTATACCGAATCCCCGAAATTTGGAGACCCAGTACTTC.

The V and J genes are TRBV28 and TRBJ2-1, with 9 bases that match TRBD1. The CDR3 totals 14 residues. CDR1 and CDR2 from the germline V gene are MDHEN and SYDVKM. After removal of 5 bases from V and 6 bases from J, the junction contained 5 bases not matched to a gene. DNA of the CDR3: TGTGCCAGCAGTCTAGGACAGGGGCGCAATGAGCAGTTCTTC. This translates into CASSLGQGRNEQFF. The variable domain in full, with the rest retrieved from reference TRBV28 and TRBJ2-1, is DVKVTQSSRYLVKRTGEKVFLECVQDMDHENMFWYRQDPGLGLRLIYFSYDVKMKEKGDIPEGYSVSREKKERFSLILESASTNQTSMYLCASSLGQGRNEQFFGPGTRLTVL.